Sequencing of this TCR beta chain was carried out in a study of post-analysis software for immune sequencing data. The CDR3 is 14 residues long. Germline CDR1 SGHKS, CDR2 YYEKEE (reference sequence). The study's findings and limits: Patients carried 4 or 5 TRBV segments more frequently than controls did, and TRBV5-6, TRBV5-1 and TRBV20-1 were among them.

Researchers reported that TCR beta cDNA libraries carried unique molecular identifiers. A single record per CDR3 protein comes from TCRdb applying MiXCR to the PCR reads. The sample carries about half a million distinct CDR3 sequences, 30% to 40% recorded once. On this clonotype: Its specificity is unknown.

Input material: blood. The gene calls are TRBV5-5 and TRBJ2-4; 13 bases line up with TRBD2. With the DNA end fitting TRBJ2-7 better, the J assignment may be wrong. This clonotype was obtained from a girl under 18 with multiple sclerosis. CDR3: CASKGLAGDHEQYF. The DNA of the CDR3 is TGTGCCAGCAAAGGACTAGCGGGGGACCACGAGCAGTACTTC.